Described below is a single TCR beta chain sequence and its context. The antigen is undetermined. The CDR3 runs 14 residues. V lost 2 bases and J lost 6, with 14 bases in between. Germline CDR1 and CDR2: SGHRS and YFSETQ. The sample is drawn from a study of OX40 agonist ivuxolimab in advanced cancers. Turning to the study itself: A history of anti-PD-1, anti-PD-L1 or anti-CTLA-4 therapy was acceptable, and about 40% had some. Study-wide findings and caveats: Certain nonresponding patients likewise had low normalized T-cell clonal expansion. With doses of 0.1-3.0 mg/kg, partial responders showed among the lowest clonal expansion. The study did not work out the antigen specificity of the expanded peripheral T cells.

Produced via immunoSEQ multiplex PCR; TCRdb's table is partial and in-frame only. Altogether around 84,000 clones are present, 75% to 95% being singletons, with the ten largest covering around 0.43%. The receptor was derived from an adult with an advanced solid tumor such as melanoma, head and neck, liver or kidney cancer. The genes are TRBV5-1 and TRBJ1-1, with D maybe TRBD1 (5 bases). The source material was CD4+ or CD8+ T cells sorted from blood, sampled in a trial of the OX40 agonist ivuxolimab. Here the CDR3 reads CASSFSLTAPEAFF. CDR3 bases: TGCGCCAGCAGCTTTTCTTTGACAGCCCCTGAAGCTTTCTTT.